These 29 T cell receptor beta chains share one sample of origin, sequenced in a study of human T cells and chemical hapten exposure. Separate cDNA molecules received unique molecular identifiers, which the library attached to them. TCRdb recomputed calls from the reads with MiXCR, one row per CDR3 protein. The data show more than 100,000 distinct CDR3 sequences, approximately 9% seen once. Total RNA was isolated from whole blood that had not been fractionated. The sequenced material came from whole blood. The receptors here all came from a human donor in good health. Some clones in this sample may be carry-over from other donors' samples.

This clonotype has just a few counts. The genes are TRBV5-5 and TRBJ2-1; possibly TRBD1 for D (6 bases). V was cut by 0 bases and J by 9 bases, with 13 bases left in between. CDR3 length: 14 residues. CDR1 SGHKS and CDR2 YYEKEE come from the germline V gene (reference sequence). The CDR3 spells CASSLAVQGLEQFF. As DNA, the CDR3 is TGTGCCAGCAGCTTGGCCGTACAGGGTCTTGAGCAGTTCTTC.

This chain uses TRBV5-4 with TRBJ2-1; D may correspond to TRBD1 or TRBD2 (5 bases each). Trimming cost V 2 bases and J 10 bases, with 13 bases left between them. Germline CDR1 and CDR2: SGHNT and YYREEE (reference sequence). The CDR3 length is 13 residues. Written as DNA, the CDR3 is TGTGCCAGCAGCTTACAGACAGCGGTGGAGCAGTTCTTC. Encoded protein: CASSLQTAVEQFF. Based on the CDR3 plus reference TRBV5-4 and TRBJ2-1, the full variable domain is ETGVTQSPTHLIKTRGQQVTLRCSSQSGHNTVSWYQQALGQGPQFIFQYYREEENGRGNFPPRFSGLQFPNYSSELNVNALELDDSALYLCASSLQTAVEQFFGPGTRLTVL.

This clonotype was observed at least ten times. J is TRBJ2-1 and V is TRBV9; D gene unclear. V was trimmed by 0 bases and J by 15 bases, leaving 22 bases between them. From germline, CDR1 is SGDLS and CDR2 YYNGEE. This CDR3 contains 15 residues. The CDR3 protein is CASSVGPSSGLSMFF. CDR3 nucleotides: TGTGCCAGCAGCGTAGGGCCAAGCTCCGGCCTATCAATGTTCTTC.

The chain employs TRBV25-1 and TRBJ1-2; D perhaps matches TRBD1 (5 bases). V was trimmed by 8 bases and J by 7 bases, leaving 14 bases between them. The CDR3 runs 12 residues. CDR1 MGHDK and CDR2 SYGVNS come from the germline V gene. The CDR3 coding sequence is TGTGCCAGCTTGGAGGGGAGGGGTGGCTACACCTTC. This gives the protein CASLEGRGGYTF.

This clonotype was found a few times. The chain recombines TRBV7-9 with TRBJ2-3; 14 nucleotides agree with TRBD2. Trimming removed 5 bases from V and 1 base from J; junction bases left unmatched: 5. CDR3 length equals 17 residues. Germline V CDR1 and CDR2: SEHNR, FQNEAQ (reference sequence). This CDR3 reads CASSPGTSGSRTDTQYF. The CDR3 DNA reads as TGTGCCAGCAGCCCGGGGACTAGCGGGAGTCGCACAGATACGCAGTATTTT.

A word on this clonotype: A much larger clone is a single base away; this may be a read error. The conserved phenylalanine or tryptophan is not found at the CDR3 terminus, so this likely reflects a read error. The chain has TRBV9 and TRBJ1-5, with D perhaps TRBD1 (5 bases). Germline loops: CDR1 SGDLS, CDR2 YYNGEE. The CDR3 length is 15 residues. The V end lost 0 bases, the J end lost 4 bases, and 11 bases lay between the germline ends. The CDR3 protein is CASSVGGGTNQPQHL. CDR3 DNA sequence: TGTGCCAGCAGCGTAGGGGGGGGTACTAATCAGCCCCAGCATCTT.

This chain uses TRBV20-1 with TRBJ2-7; TRBD1 matches 9 bases. The CDR3 totals 13 residues. Per germline, CDR1 DFQATT and CDR2 SNEGSKA (reference sequence). V lost 5 bases and J lost 5; bases outside the gene matches: 7. The CDR3 nucleotides read TGCAGTGCTGAACTACAGGGGGCGAACGAGCAGTACTTC. Translation gives CSAELQGANEQYF.

This chain joins TRBV12-3 or TRBV12-4 and TRBJ2-1, with a possible D match to TRBD2 (5 bases). This CDR3 is built from 18 residues. Trimming stripped 2 bases from V and 0 bases from J, with 17 bases between. DNA for the CDR3: TGTGCCAGCAGTTTAAGGGTTGATGGGGAGAGCTCCTACAATGAGCAGTTCTTC. Its translation is CASSLRVDGESSYNEQFF.

This clonotype has at least ten counts. V is TRBV12-3 or TRBV12-4 and J is TRBJ1-1; TRBD1 agrees at 12 bases. Losses at the gene ends were 8 bases for V and 3 bases for J; bases not matched to a gene: 7. This CDR3 has 15 residues. CDR3 DNA: TGTGCCAGCGGCCGGGACAGGGGGCTGCACACTGAAGCTTTCTTT. This codes for CASGRDRGLHTEAFF.

This clonotype was counted only a few times. CDR3 region: CASSYSLGRASGGYTF. The CDR3 bases are TGTGCCAGTAGCTACTCTTTAGGACGGGCGTCGGGAGGCTACACCTTC. The chain has TRBV19 and TRBJ1-2; no reliable D call. V shed 6 bases and J shed 8 bases, with 25 bases lying between them. This CDR3 has 16 residues. Germline values: CDR1 LNHDA, CDR2 SQIVND (reference sequence).

This chain's CDR3 is CASSPRASGNTIYF. The CDR3 coding sequence is TGTGCCAGCAGTCCGAGAGCTTCTGGAAACACCATATATTTT. V and J are TRBV12-3 or TRBV12-4 and TRBJ1-3; no firm D call. This CDR3 region has 14 residues. Between the trimmed V and J ends, which lost 5 bases and 1 base, there was a span of 9 bases.

The gene calls are TRBV6-2 or TRBV6-3 and TRBJ2-7; no reliable D call. The V gene lost 2 bases and the J gene lost 2 bases, with 7 bases spanning the gap. The CDR3 sequence is 13 residues long. Germline V CDR1 and CDR2: MNHEY, SVGEGT. The CDR3 here is CASSYAGTYEQYF. The DNA for the CDR3 is TGTGCCAGCAGTTACGCAGGAACCTACGAGCAGTACTTC.

In its sample, this clonotype was seen a few times. This chain connects TRBV5-4 to TRBJ1-1; 9 nucleotides align to TRBD1. V dropped 1 base and J dropped 7; count of bases not matched to a gene: 14. Per germline, CDR1 SGHNT and CDR2 YYREEE (reference sequence). CDR3 length equals 17 residues. CDR3 in DNA: TGTGCCAGCAGCTTGTTAGGACAGGGGAAGAGACATGATGAAGCTTTCTTT. It specifies CASSLLGQGKRHDEAFF.

This clonotype occurred many times. The chain combines TRBV4-2 with TRBJ1-5; possible D gene TRBD1, 6 bases. Trimming shortened V by 1 base and J by 1 base, and 14 bases separated the two germline ends. Germline CDR1 is LGHNA and CDR2 is YNFKEQ. CDR3 size: 17 residues. The CDR3 DNA sequence: TGTGCCAGCAGCCAAGCCCACAGGGTCGGGAGCAATCAGCCCCAGCATTTT. Its protein product is CASSQAHRVGSNQPQHF.

The sample holds many counts of this clonotype. This chain links TRBV20-1 with TRBJ1-1; maybe TRBD1 (5 bases). The CDR3 has 15 residues. V was pared by 3 bases and J by 0 bases, with 14 bases between. Germline CDR1 reads DFQATT; CDR2 reads SNEGSKA (reference sequence). The CDR3 coding sequence is TGCAGTGCTAGGGACCCGACAGACATGAACACTGAAGCTTTCTTT. Translated: CSARDPTDMNTEAFF.

This clonotype was counted only a few times. The chain recombines TRBV7-7 with TRBJ2-2; TRBD1 aligns across 7 bases. The J segment lost 5 bases and the V segment lost 5 bases, leaving 2 bases of the junction unmatched. Looked up from germline, CDR1 is SSHAT and CDR2 is FNYEAQ (reference sequence). The CDR3 totals 13 residues. The CDR3 is CASSRQGTGELFF. In DNA, the CDR3 is TGTGCCAGCAGCCGACAGGGTACCGGGGAGCTGTTTTTT.

This clonotype was seen a few times. V and J are TRBV4-3 and TRBJ2-3, with TRBD1 matching 8 bases. The CDR3 covers 16 residues. Trimming cost V 4 bases and J 4 bases; bases outside gene matches: 10. Germline V gene sequence: CDR1 LGHNA, CDR2 YSLEER. CDR3 sequence: CASSRTMAGGADTQYF. The DNA for the CDR3 is TGCGCCAGCAGCCGAACTATGGCAGGGGGCGCAGATACGCAGTATTTT.

This clonotype was detected a few times. V and J are TRBV7-9 and TRBJ2-7; 9 bases are a match to TRBD1. From germline, CDR1 is SEHNR and CDR2 FQNEAQ (reference sequence). This CDR3 contains 20 residues. J lost 4 bases, V lost 2 bases, and 21 bases had no gene match. The CDR3 here is CASSLRGRQGDTGTTYEQYF. The CDR3 region has the DNA TGTGCCAGCAGCTTAAGGGGGAGACAGGGGGACACCGGGACTACATACGAGCAGTACTTC.

The chain carries TRBV12-3 or TRBV12-4 and TRBJ2-1; D may be TRBD1 (7 bases). V was cut by 2 bases and J by 8 bases, with 13 bases left in between. CDR3 length: 14 amino acids. For the CDR3, the DNA is TGTGCCAGCAGTTTACCCCAGGGGGAGGATGAGCAGTTCTTC. Encoded protein: CASSLPQGEDEQFF.

This clonotype was picked up many times. V gene TRBV20-1 combines with J gene TRBJ1-4; D might be TRBD1 (6 bases). The CDR3 extends over 13 amino acids. CDR1 DFQATT and CDR2 SNEGSKA come from the germline V gene (reference sequence). The V end was cut by 4 bases, the J end by 8 bases, with 14 bases between. The CDR3 here is CSAKGQGYEKLFF. The CDR3 DNA sequence: TGCAGTGCTAAAGGGCAGGGGTACGAAAAACTGTTTTTT.

This clonotype was observed at least ten times. The chain carries TRBV12-3 or TRBV12-4 and TRBJ1-5; D is unresolved. The germline V and J ends were trimmed by 1 base and 3 bases, with 10 bases remaining between them. This CDR3 region has 15 residues. In DNA form, the CDR3 reads TGTGCCAGCAGTTTAGGGGTGGACCCCAATCAGCCCCAGCATTTT. This encodes CASSLGVDPNQPQHF.

This clonotype was observed a handful of times. V and J are TRBV5-6 and TRBJ2-6; the D gene is possibly TRBD1 (5 bases). The V and J ends lost 4 bases and 12 bases respectively, with 14 bases between them. Germline lookup yields CDR1 SGHDT and CDR2 YYEEEE. The CDR3 sequence is 13 residues long. This CDR3 reads CASSTRQTGVLTF. CDR3 in DNA: TGTGCCAGCAGCACTCGACAGACGGGCGTCCTGACTTTC.

A word on this clonotype: At one end, the junction sequence differs from germline, possibly due to a read error. The CDR3: CSVEARGDYVYTF. CDR3 DNA: TGCAGCGTTGAGGCCAGGGGCGACTATGTCTACACCTTC. This rearrangement joins TRBV29-1 to TRBJ1-2, with a tentative D call TRBD1 (6 bases). CDR1 and CDR2 from the germline V gene are SQVTM and ANQGSEA. The length of the CDR3 is 13 residues.

This clonotype was detected ten times or more. The J gene is TRBJ2-5, the V gene TRBV6-5, with TRBD1 identical over 9 bases. Germline CDR1 MNHEY, CDR2 SVGAGI. CDR3 length: 17 amino acids. J gave up 5 bases and V 8 bases, and 18 bases lay outside the gene matches. In DNA, the CDR3 is TGTGCCAGCGCGGCCCCGCTCGCCGGGACAGGGAAGGAGACCCAGTACTTC. It translates to CASAAPLAGTGKETQYF.

There are many counts of this clonotype. The chain employs TRBV5-4 and TRBJ1-1; 7 nucleotides line up with TRBD1. The V and J ends lost 4 bases and 7 bases, in that order; junction bases with no gene match: 13. The CDR3 spans 15 residues. Germline CDR1 is SGHNT and CDR2 is YYREEE (reference sequence). DNA for the CDR3: TGTGCCAGCAGCCCCAAACAGGGGTCCCGCGATGAAGCTTTCTTT. The encoded protein is CASSPKQGSRDEAFF.

The gene calls are TRBV20-1 and TRBJ2-5; D gene ambiguous. Germline assignment: CDR1 DFQATT and CDR2 SNEGSKA (reference sequence). The CDR3 has 15 amino acids. V was trimmed by 0 bases and J by 0 bases, leaving 11 bases between them. The DNA for the CDR3 is TGCAGTGCTAGAGATCCGAGGACGTACCAAGAGACCCAGTACTTC. This sequence encodes CSARDPRTYQETQYF.

The chain couples TRBV5-1 to TRBJ2-2; 10 positions match TRBD2. The CDR3 sequence is 16 residues long. From germline, CDR1 is SGHRS and CDR2 YFSETQ. V dropped 4 bases and J dropped 1; count of bases not matched to a gene: 4. CDR3 amino acids: CASSTSSGRNTGELFF. CDR3 DNA sequence: TGCGCCAGCAGCACCTCTAGCGGGAGGAACACCGGGGAGCTGTTTTTT.

The sample holds a few counts of this clonotype. The chain links TRBV20-1 to TRBJ2-2, with D maybe TRBD2 (6 bases). The CDR3 is 14 residues long. CDR1 and CDR2 from the germline V gene are DFQATT and SNEGSKA (reference sequence). Trimming removed 1 base at V and 4 bases at J, with 10 bases between. The CDR3 loop is CSARVGSGTGELFF. In nucleotides, the CDR3 is TGCAGTGCTAGAGTGGGTAGCGGCACCGGGGAGCTGTTTTTT.

In its sample, this clonotype was seen a few times. J is TRBJ2-6 and V is TRBV19, with D perhaps matching TRBD2 (6 bases). Germline CDR1 is LNHDA and CDR2 is SQIVND (reference sequence). The CDR3 covers 17 residues. V gave up 6 bases and J gave up 1 base, with 16 bases separating them. The CDR3 region has the DNA TGTGCCAGTAGATTTCCGGGACTGGGTTCTGGGGCCAACGTCCTGACTTTC. This codes for CASRFPGLGSGANVLTF. Using reference TRBV19 and TRBJ2-6 for the parts outside the CDR3, the full variable domain is DGGITQSPKYLFRKEGQNVTLSCEQNLNHDAMYWYRQDPGQGLRLIYYSQIVNDFQKGDIAEGYSVSREKKESFPLTVTSAQKNPTAFYLCASRFPGLGSGANVLTFGAGSRLTVL.